These 12 T cell receptor beta chains were all obtained from the same sample, sequenced in a study of blood T cell repertoires in COVID-19. Measured with immunoSEQ multiplex PCR; TCRdb has only the in-frame clones, and not every one. The repertoire holds 240,000 or so clones, with 86% as singletons. Material: PBMCs or T cells enriched from blood (not recorded which). The receptors derive from a woman in her forties or fifties who had recovered from COVID-19.

The chain has TRBV10-3 and TRBJ2-7, with 8 bases fitting TRBD1. The germline CDR1 and CDR2 sequences are ENHRY and SYGVKD. The V segment lost 0 bases and the J segment 12 bases; nucleotides outside the gene matches: 1. This CDR3 contains 11 residues. This CDR3 reads CAISESTGVYF. In DNA form, the CDR3 reads TGTGCCATCAGTGAGTCGACAGGGGTGTACTTC.

J is TRBJ2-1 and V is TRBV7-9, with 7 nucleotides matching TRBD1. This CDR3 comprises 14 residues. Germline V gene lookup returns CDR1 SEHNR and CDR2 FQNEAQ (reference sequence). V dropped 9 bases and J dropped 4; count of bases not matched to a gene: 9. As DNA, the CDR3 is TGTGCCAGTCCCGGGACAGAGTTTTACAATGAGCAGTTCTTC. The encoded protein is CASPGTEFYNEQFF.

CDR3 residues: CASSVRSGSSYNEQFF. CDR3 in DNA: TGTGCCAGCAGCGTACGGAGCGGGAGCTCCTACAATGAGCAGTTCTTC. The chain carries TRBV9 and TRBJ2-1; TRBD2 agrees at 8 bases. The CDR3 has 16 residues. Trimming at V came to 1 base and at J to 0 bases, leaving 3 bases not matched to a gene. Germline V lookup: CDR1 SGDLS, CDR2 YYNGEE.

This chain links TRBV6-1 with TRBJ1-2, with 7 positions matching TRBD1. J lost 0 bases, V lost 3 bases, and 7 bases had no gene match. This CDR3 contains 16 residues. Germline V gene lookup returns CDR1 MNHNS and CDR2 SASEGT. CDR3 bases: TGTGCCAGCAGTGACCGGACAGGATTAACTAACTATGGCTACACCTTC. Protein sequence: CASSDRTGLTNYGYTF.

The V and J genes are TRBV9 and TRBJ2-7; TRBD1 might be the D (6 bases). Germline CDR1 SGDLS, CDR2 YYNGEE. The CDR3 totals 15 residues. Trimming left V 0 bases short and J 2 bases short, with 12 bases between. The CDR3 coding sequence is TGTGCCAGCAGCGTAGCTACGACAGGTCCCTACGAGCAGTACTTC. This gives the protein CASSVATTGPYEQYF.

The chain uses TRBV4-3 and TRBJ2-2; TRBD1 aligns across 9 bases. From germline, CDR1 is LGHNA and CDR2 YSLEER. J gave up 6 bases and V 0 bases, and 8 bases lay outside the gene matches. CDR3 size: 17 residues. The CDR3 is CASSQDGTGLGAGELFF. The CDR3 bases are TGCGCCAGCAGCCAAGATGGGACAGGGCTTGGTGCCGGGGAGCTGTTTTTT.

The chain joins TRBV10-2 to TRBJ1-1; tentative D call: TRBD1 (5 bases). V shed 6 bases and J shed 1 base, with 12 bases lying between them. The CDR3 spans 14 residues. The germline V gene encodes CDR1 WSHSY and CDR2 SAAADI. DNA for the CDR3: TGCGCCAGCAGACTTGGACACCAGAACACTGAAGCTTTCTTT. Its translation: CASRLGHQNTEAFF.

This chain links TRBV7-2 with TRBJ1-3; TRBD1 might be the D (6 bases). This CDR3 region has 14 residues. V was clipped by 0 bases and J by 9 bases, with 12 bases between them. Germline-derived CDR1 and CDR2 are SGHTA and FQGNSA. The CDR3, as DNA: TGTGCCAGCAGCTTAGCGGCGGGGGGCGGCACCATATATTTT. Translation: CASSLAAGGGTIYF.

The chain is built from TRBV15 and TRBJ1-5; 8 positions agree with TRBD1. CDR1 and CDR2 from the germline V gene are LNHNV and YYDKDF (reference sequence). CDR3 length: 15 amino acids. J lost 7 bases, V lost 3 bases, and 8 bases had no gene match. The DNA for the CDR3 is TGTGCCACCAGCAGGGAGGACAGGGCCGGCCAGCCCCAGCATTTT. Translation gives CATSREDRAGQPQHF. The whole variable domain, remainder taken from reference TRBV15 and TRBJ1-5, is DAMVIQNPRYQVTQFGKPVTLSCSQTLNHNVMYWYQQKSSQAPKLLFHYYDKDFNNEADTPDNFQSRRPNTSFCFLDIRSPGLGDTAMYLCATSREDRAGQPQHFGDGTRLSIL.

DNA of the CDR3: TGCGCCAGCGCCGGACAGGGGAACACTGAAGCTTTCTTT. Protein product: CASAGQGNTEAFF. V is TRBV10-1 and J is TRBJ1-1, with 8 bases matching TRBD1. J gave up 1 base and V 8 bases, and 3 bases lay outside the gene matches. Per the germline V gene, CDR1 is WNHNN and CDR2 is SYGVQD (reference sequence). The CDR3 runs to 13 residues.

This clone came up once. This chain uses TRBV6-5 with TRBJ1-1; possible D gene TRBD1, 5 bases. V lost 2 bases and J lost 1, with 11 bases in between. From germline, CDR1 is MNHEY and CDR2 SVGAGI. CDR3 length: 15 amino acids. CDR3 sequence reads: CASSYARGGNTEAFF. CDR3 bases: TGTGCCAGCAGTTACGCCCGGGGGGGGAACACTGAAGCTTTCTTT.

This clone was detected only once. V usage is TRBV5-4 and J usage is TRBJ2-3; 10 bases line up with TRBD2. CDR3 length: 16 amino acids. V dropped 4 bases and J dropped 6; count of bases not matched to a gene: 11. Per the germline V gene, CDR1 is SGHNT and CDR2 is YYREEE (reference sequence). The CDR3 reads CASSLKTSGPVDTQYF. The CDR3 DNA is TGTGCCAGCAGCCTCAAGACTAGCGGGCCTGTGGATACGCAGTATTTT.